The next 15 T cell receptor beta chains were all read from a single sample in a study of T cells after yellow fever vaccination (dated by TCRdb to the late 2010s). The treatment or condition label, read with the paper, signifies: live attenuated yellow fever vaccine strain. The method was 5' RACE. TCRdb names Illumina HiSeq 2500 as the instrument used. TCRdb reworked the public reads: Q25 trimming with fastp, MiXCR clone assembly, productive beta chains retained. Merged by CDR3 protein, the rows form single entries marked with the most common genes and DNA. Present in this sample are some 400,000 distinct CDR3 sequences, under 7.5% of which were seen just once. About 15% of the sample is held by the ten biggest clonotypes. Material: PBMCs, obtained 5 days after the yellow fever booster vaccination. These receptors were taken from a man under 40 who received the YFV17D yellow fever vaccine.

This clonotype was detected ten times or more. The chain combines TRBV24-1 with TRBJ2-7, with D unclear. This CDR3 has 14 amino acids. Trimming left V 3 bases short and J 2 bases short, with 10 bases between. Germline loops: CDR1 KGHDR, CDR2 SFDVKD. CDR3 sequence: CATSDPAQPYEQYF. The CDR3 nucleotides read TGTGCCACCAGTGATCCGGCCCAGCCCTACGAGCAGTACTTC.

Many counts were recorded for this clonotype. The chain joins TRBV5-1 to TRBJ2-5; D is unresolved. CDR1 is SGHRS and CDR2 is YFSETQ in the germline V gene. Between the trimmed V and J ends, which lost 2 bases and 4 bases, there was a span of 9 bases. This CDR3 is built from 13 residues. CDR3 amino acids: CASSFILGETQYF. Here the CDR3 DNA reads TGCGCCAGCAGCTTTATCTTGGGAGAGACCCAGTACTTC.

Only a few counts were recorded for this clonotype. The chain links TRBV12-3 or TRBV12-4 to TRBJ1-2; D remains unclear. Trimming pared 3 bases from V and 6 bases from J, leaving 14 bases between. The CDR3 spans 14 residues. CDR3 residues: CASSLSPGIDGYTF. CDR3 nucleotides: TGTGCCAGCAGTTTGTCCCCGGGAATAGATGGCTACACCTTC.

This clonotype has only a few counts. The rearrangement joins TRBV20-1 to TRBJ1-2; D is perhaps TRBD1 (5 bases). The ends were cut back, 4 bases at V and 7 bases at J, with 13 bases in the middle. This CDR3 is 12 amino acids long. In germline, CDR1 is DFQATT, CDR2 SNEGSKA (reference sequence). In DNA form, the CDR3 reads TGCAGTGCTAAGGAGGGGTTGTCTGGCTACACCTTC. Translating gives CSAKEGLSGYTF.

This clonotype has just a few counts. The chain is built from TRBV5-1 and TRBJ2-2; D is undetermined. Germline V gene lookup returns CDR1 SGHRS and CDR2 YFSETQ. V was pared by 4 bases and J by 3 bases, with 13 bases between. This CDR3 contains 15 residues. The CDR3 DNA follows: TGCGCCAGCAGCCGGCGCGGAGCAGACACCGGGGAGCTGTTTTTT. Translation: CASSRRGADTGELFF.

With respect to this clonotype: It is unclear where the CDR3 begins or ends on the DNA, so no DNA is shown, and the CDR3 is as TCRdb lists it. The chain uses TRBV21-1 and TRBJ2-3; the table's D call of TRBD2 was not tested on the DNA. TRBV21-1 is annotated as a pseudogene. The CDR3 comprises 19 residues, both ends counted. This CDR3 is CASSTPWASGNPGADTQYF.

V is TRBV20-1 and J is TRBJ2-7; weak D call: TRBD2 (6 bases). The V end was cut by 6 bases, the J end by 2 bases, with 20 bases between. CDR1 is DFQATT and CDR2 is SNEGSKA in the germline V gene (reference sequence). This CDR3 contains 15 residues. The CDR3 DNA reads as TGCAGTGCCCAACGGAGGAGGGCCGGCCCCTACGAGCAGTACTTC. It specifies CSAQRRRAGPYEQYF.

Comment on this clonotype: A read error may account for a junction end that differs from germline. This chain uses TRBV2 with TRBJ2-7; D is perhaps TRBD1 (5 bases). Looked up from germline, CDR1 is SNHLY and CDR2 is FYNNEI. The CDR3 contains 12 residues. The CDR3 coding sequence is TGTGCCAGCAGTCCCTCCGCCAGGGCCCTCCACTTC. This translates into CASSPSARALHF.

The sample holds many counts of this clonotype. This chain joins TRBV10-3 and TRBJ2-1, with 13 bases fitting TRBD2. The CDR3 is 14 amino acids. J lost 9 bases, V lost 10 bases, and 9 bases had no gene match. Germline loops: CDR1 ENHRY, CDR2 SYGVKD. The CDR3: CATHGLAGAGEQFF. CDR3 coding DNA: TGTGCCACACACGGACTAGCGGGAGCTGGTGAGCAGTTCTTC.

This clonotype appeared many times. The chain is built from TRBV6-2 or TRBV6-3 and TRBJ2-3; 11 nucleotides line up with TRBD2. Germline CDR1 MNHEY, CDR2 SVGEGT. The V and J ends lost 8 bases and 2 bases, in that order; junction bases with no gene match: 18. CDR3 size: 19 residues. The CDR3 region is CASSPQGTSGSPTTDTQYF. CDR3 nucleotides: TGTGCCAGCTCGCCGCAGGGGACTAGCGGAAGTCCAACCACAGATACGCAGTATTTT.

This chain links TRBV2 with TRBJ1-5; TRBD1 aligns across 8 bases. The CDR3 has 18 amino acids. Trimming at V came to 6 bases and at J to 5 bases, leaving 18 bases not matched to a gene. Germline V gene lookup returns CDR1 SNHLY and CDR2 FYNNEI. CDR3 protein: CASRLRLRTGMIDQPQHF. The CDR3 DNA is TGTGCCAGCAGGCTGCGCCTGAGGACAGGGATGATTGATCAGCCCCAGCATTTT.

This clonotype has at least ten counts. This chain connects TRBV20-1 to TRBJ2-1, with D possibly matching TRBD1 (5 bases). This CDR3 spans 14 amino acids. From germline, CDR1 is DFQATT and CDR2 SNEGSKA (reference sequence). V lost 6 bases and J 5 bases, leaving 17 bases between the germline ends. Here the CDR3 reads CSAPRPTGDNEQFF. The CDR3 DNA is TGCAGTGCGCCGCGCCCCACAGGCGACAATGAGCAGTTCTTC.

This clonotype was seen repeatedly, ten times or more. This rearrangement joins TRBV15 to TRBJ2-3; D possibly corresponds to TRBD2 (5 bases). CDR3 length equals 13 residues. Germline lookup yields CDR1 LNHNV and CDR2 YYDKDF (reference sequence). The V and J ends lost 11 bases and 3 bases respectively, with 15 bases between them. Written as DNA, the CDR3 is TGTGCCTGTTCTTCGGGATCGACAGATACGCAGTATTTT. This codes for CACSSGSTDTQYF.

V gene TRBV21-1 combines with J gene TRBJ2-2. TRBV21-1 is labeled a pseudogene. The CDR3 length is 16 residues. In nucleotides, the CDR3 is TGTGCCAGCAGCAAGAATGACACGGCGATCACCGGGGAGCTGTTTTTT. It codes for CASSKNDTAITGELFF.

Remarks on this clonotype: One end of the junction varies from germline; a read error may be responsible. The rearrangement links TRBV20-1 to TRBJ2-4; 9 bases align to TRBD2. CDR3 length: 13 amino acids. Germline CDR1 DFQATT, CDR2 SNEGSKA (reference sequence). The CDR3 nucleotides read TGCAGTGCCCAGATGAGCGGGAGGTCCCCCTCGAACTTC. Amino acids: CSAQMSGRSPSNF.